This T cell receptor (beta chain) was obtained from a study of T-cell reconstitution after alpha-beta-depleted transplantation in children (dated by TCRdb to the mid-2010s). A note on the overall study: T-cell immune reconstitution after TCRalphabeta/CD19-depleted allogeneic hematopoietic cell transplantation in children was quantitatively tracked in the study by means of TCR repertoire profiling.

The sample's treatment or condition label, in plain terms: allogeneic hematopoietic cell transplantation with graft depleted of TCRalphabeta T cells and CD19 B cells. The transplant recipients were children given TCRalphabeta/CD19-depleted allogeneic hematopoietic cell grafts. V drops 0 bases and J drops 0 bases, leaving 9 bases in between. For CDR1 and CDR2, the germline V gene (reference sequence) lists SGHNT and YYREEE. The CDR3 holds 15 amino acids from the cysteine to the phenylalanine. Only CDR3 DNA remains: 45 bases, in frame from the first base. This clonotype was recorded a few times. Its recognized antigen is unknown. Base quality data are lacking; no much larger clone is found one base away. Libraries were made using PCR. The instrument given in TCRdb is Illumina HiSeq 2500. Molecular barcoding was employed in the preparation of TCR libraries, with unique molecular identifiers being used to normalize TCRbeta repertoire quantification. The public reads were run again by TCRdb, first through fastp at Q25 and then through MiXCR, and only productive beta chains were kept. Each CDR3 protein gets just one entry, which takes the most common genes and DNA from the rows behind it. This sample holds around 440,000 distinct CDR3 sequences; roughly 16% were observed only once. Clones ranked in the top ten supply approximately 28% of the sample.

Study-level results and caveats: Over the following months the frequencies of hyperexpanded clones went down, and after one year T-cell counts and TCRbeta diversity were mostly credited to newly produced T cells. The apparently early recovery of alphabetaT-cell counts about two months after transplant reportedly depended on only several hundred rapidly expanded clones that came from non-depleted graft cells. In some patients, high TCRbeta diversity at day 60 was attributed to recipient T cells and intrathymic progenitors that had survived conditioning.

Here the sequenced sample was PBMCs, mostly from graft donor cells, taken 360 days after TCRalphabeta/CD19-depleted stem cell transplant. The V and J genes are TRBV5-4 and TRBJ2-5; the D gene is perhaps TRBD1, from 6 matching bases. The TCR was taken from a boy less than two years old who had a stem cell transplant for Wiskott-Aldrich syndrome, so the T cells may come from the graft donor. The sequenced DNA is TGTGCCAGCAGCTTGGATACAGGGAACCAAGAGACCCAGTACTTC. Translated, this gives CASSLDTGNQETQYF.